This T cell receptor (beta chain) was found in a study of cytomegalovirus exposure and HLA in healthy donors. Among the donors, all were healthy bone marrow donors. Primers for the PCR totalled 60 Vbeta and 13 Jbeta. Clones were read by immunoSEQ multiplex PCR, and TCRdb kept only the in-frame ones, dropping some. This sample carries about 180,000 clones, approximately 80% of them seen once, and the ten largest clones take approximately 0.51%. The CDR3 spans 14 residues. In germline, CDR1 is KGHSH, CDR2 LQKENI. V dropped 6 bases and J dropped 7; count of bases not matched to a gene: 8. For this clone: The antigen remains undetermined.

Study conclusions and caveats: TCR beta V segments were, for the most part, productive about 87% or about 30% of the time in an earlier analysis.

This receptor was identified in a woman in her fifties or sixties in good health and CMV-seronegative. The sequenced sample was PBMCs. V usage is TRBV18 and J usage is TRBJ2-2; 7 bases line up with TRBD1. The CDR3 nucleotides read TGTGCCAGCTCGAAACAGGGGTACGGCGGGGAGCTGTTTTTT. It codes for CASSKQGYGGELFF.